The next 2 T cell receptor beta chains were all read from a single sample in a study of T cell responses to AZD1222 COVID-19 vaccine. Some clones are missing from TCRdb's copy, which holds only in-frame ones; the method was immunoSEQ multiplex PCR. The table lists 90,000 to 110,000 clones, more than 75% of them singletons. This material consisted of peripheral blood, taken on day 0 of AZD1222 vaccination. All receptors come from an adult in good health.

The chain combines TRBV20-1 with TRBJ2-7, with 14 nucleotides matching TRBD2. The CDR3 covers 15 residues. V lost 3 bases and J lost 5; bases outside the gene matches: 6. Germline V gene lookup returns CDR1 DFQATT and CDR2 SNEGSKA (reference sequence). The CDR3 is CSASVVGLAGDEQYF. In DNA form, the CDR3 reads TGCAGTGCTAGTGTTGTGGGACTAGCGGGAGACGAGCAGTACTTC.

A single count supports this clone. The V gene is TRBV5-4, the J gene TRBJ2-7; 11 nucleotides line up with TRBD1. The CDR3 has 15 amino acids. CDR1 and CDR2 (germline): SGHNT, YYREEE (reference sequence). The trim removed 0 bases at V and 5 bases at J, leaving 4 bases unmatched. As DNA, the CDR3 is TGTGCCAGCAGCTTGGGGGACAGGGGGACCCACGAGCAGTACTTC. It yields the protein CASSLGDRGTHEQYF.